A selection of T cell receptor beta chains follows, all from one sample in a study of identical twins. TCRdb reprocessed the 5' RACE reads with MiXCR, giving one entry per CDR3 protein. Altogether 450,000 or so distinct CDR3 sequences are present, approximately 24% being singletons, with the ten largest covering roughly 2.8%. These same records also appear under a second study, on T cells expressing NK-cell markers.

What was sequenced was CD4+ T cells sorted from blood. The receptor source for this set is a woman under 30 in good health. Both conserved end residues are trimmed from each CDR3.

TRBV7-2	TRBJ2-1	ASSLAQGIHNEQF
TRBV29-1	TRBJ1-1	SVENSGHTEAF
TRBV12-3/TRBV12-4	TRBJ2-1	ASSLRLNNEQF
TRBV12-5	TRBJ1-2	ASGLEQSYT
TRBV11-3	TRBJ2-1	ASSLSAPYNEQF
TRBV20-1	TRBJ2-7	SASREGHQQY
TRBV3-1	TRBJ2-2	ASGHFGDTGELF
TRBV29-1	TRBJ2-2	SVWRSNTGELF
TRBV7-2	TRBJ2-1	ASSLGRAGPEQF
TRBV5-1	TRBJ2-1	ASSWRLGSEQF
TRBV28	TRBJ2-7	ASSLFSGGHYEQY
TRBV29-1	TRBJ1-6	SEPISLH
TRBV4-2	TRBJ2-7	ASSHPPGTAGPHEQY
TRBV5-4	TRBJ2-3	ASSPSRDYDTQY
TRBV12-3/TRBV12-4	TRBJ2-2	ASSLDAATGELF
TRBV20-1	TRBJ1-6	SAQGIINSPLH
TRBV29-1	TRBJ1-2	SVLPDVGWGYT
TRBV11-3	TRBJ2-5	ASSSSGYQETQY
TRBV29-1	TRBJ1-3	SFAGGSGNTIY
TRBV10-3	TRBJ2-3	AIGRARTDTQY
TRBV20-1	TRBJ1-4	SARHSDEKLF
TRBV5-1	TRBJ1-2	ASSLEWGLYGYT
TRBV10-2	TRBJ2-6	ASTVGGAANVLT
TRBV18	TRBJ2-2	ASSPPQGLFTGELF
TRBV7-9	TRBJ1-2	ASSPRTGDRYGYT
TRBV2	TRBJ2-2	ASSDPPLTGELF
TRBV20-1	TRBJ2-5	SALVGGAGETQY
TRBV3-1	TRBJ1-1	ASSQDLGQREAF
TRBV29-1	TRBJ2-4	SVAVRLLAKNIQY
TRBV20-1	TRBJ1-1	SARDYLREKGVAF
TRBV6-5	TRBJ1-2	ASSYSPGSGYGYT
TRBV6-5	TRBJ1-1	ASSYSIGTGTEAF
TRBV15	TRBJ2-3	ATSRALRDTQY
TRBV15	TRBJ2-7	ATSPMTGVYEQY
TRBV12-3/TRBV12-4	TRBJ1-2	ASSLQGRIGYT
TRBV15	TRBJ1-1	ATSIRSGTGGRGTEAF
TRBV20-1	TRBJ2-1	SALTGLAGGPNEQF
TRBV4-3	TRBJ2-2	ASSQVVAGGYTGELF
TRBV12-3/TRBV12-4	TRBJ2-6	ASSLGGSRASGANVLT
TRBV19	TRBJ1-1	ASSPLKVTHLMNTEAF
TRBV12-3/TRBV12-4	TRBJ2-4	ASSSLAGGGGGIQY
TRBV5-1	TRBJ1-5	ASSPGRRYSNQPQH
TRBV12-3/TRBV12-4	TRBJ1-1	ASSPARGIEAF
TRBV7-3	TRBJ2-3	ASSLLGGIYRGPNTQY
TRBV5-1	TRBJ2-2	ASSLALAGALGPGELF
TRBV6-1	TRBJ2-1	ASITPGANEQF
TRBV6-1	TRBJ2-7	ASSEWSFRAGYEQY